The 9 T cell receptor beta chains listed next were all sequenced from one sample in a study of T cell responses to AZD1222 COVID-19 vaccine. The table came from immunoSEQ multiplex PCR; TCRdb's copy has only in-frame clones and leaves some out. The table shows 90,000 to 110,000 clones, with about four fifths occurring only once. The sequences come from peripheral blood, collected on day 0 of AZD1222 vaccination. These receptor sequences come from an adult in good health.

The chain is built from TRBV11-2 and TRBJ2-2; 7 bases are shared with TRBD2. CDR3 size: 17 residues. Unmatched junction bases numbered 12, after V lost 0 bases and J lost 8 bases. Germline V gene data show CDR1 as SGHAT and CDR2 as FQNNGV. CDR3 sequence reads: CASSLEGAGSITGELFF. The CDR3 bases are TGTGCCAGCAGCTTAGAAGGAGCGGGGTCTATTACGGGGGAGCTGTTTTTT.

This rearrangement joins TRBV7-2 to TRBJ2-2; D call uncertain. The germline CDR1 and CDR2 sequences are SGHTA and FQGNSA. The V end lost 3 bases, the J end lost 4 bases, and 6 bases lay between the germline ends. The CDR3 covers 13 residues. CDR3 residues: CASSFSRTGELFF. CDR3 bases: TGTGCCAGCAGCTTTTCCCGCACCGGGGAGCTGTTTTTT.

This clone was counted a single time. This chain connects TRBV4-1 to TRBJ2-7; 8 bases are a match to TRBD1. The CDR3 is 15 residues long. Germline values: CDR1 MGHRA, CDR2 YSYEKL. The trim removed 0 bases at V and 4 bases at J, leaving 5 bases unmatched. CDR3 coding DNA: TGCGCCAGCAGCCAAGAATCAGGGGGCGGGTACGAGCAGTACTTC. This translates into CASSQESGGGYEQYF.

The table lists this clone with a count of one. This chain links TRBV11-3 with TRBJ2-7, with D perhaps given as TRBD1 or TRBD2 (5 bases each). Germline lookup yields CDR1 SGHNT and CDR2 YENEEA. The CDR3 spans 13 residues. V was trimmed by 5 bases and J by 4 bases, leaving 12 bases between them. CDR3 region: CASSRDRNYEQYF. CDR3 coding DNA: TGTGCCAGCAGCCGGGACCGAAATTACGAGCAGTACTTC.

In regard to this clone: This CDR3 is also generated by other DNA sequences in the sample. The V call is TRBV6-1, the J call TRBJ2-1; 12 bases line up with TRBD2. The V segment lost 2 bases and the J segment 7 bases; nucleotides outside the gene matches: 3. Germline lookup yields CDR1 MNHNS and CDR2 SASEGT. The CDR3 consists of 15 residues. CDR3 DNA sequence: TGTGCCAGCAGTGAACTAGCGGGGGGGCCAAATGAGCAGTTCTTC. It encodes CASSELAGGPNEQFF.

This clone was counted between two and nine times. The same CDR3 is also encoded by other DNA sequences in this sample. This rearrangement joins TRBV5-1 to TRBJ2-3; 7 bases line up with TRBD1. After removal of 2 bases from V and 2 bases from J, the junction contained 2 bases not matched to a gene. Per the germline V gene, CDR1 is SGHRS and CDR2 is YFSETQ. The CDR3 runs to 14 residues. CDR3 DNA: TGCGCCAGCAGCTTCGGACAGGACACAGATACGCAGTATTTT. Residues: CASSFGQDTDTQYF.

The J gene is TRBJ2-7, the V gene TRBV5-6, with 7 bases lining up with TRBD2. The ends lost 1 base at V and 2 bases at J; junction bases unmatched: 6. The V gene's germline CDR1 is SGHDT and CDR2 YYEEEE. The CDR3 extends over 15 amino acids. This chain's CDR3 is CASSLTAGLTYEQYF. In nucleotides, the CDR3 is TGTGCCAGCAGCTTGACAGCGGGGCTAACCTACGAGCAGTACTTC.

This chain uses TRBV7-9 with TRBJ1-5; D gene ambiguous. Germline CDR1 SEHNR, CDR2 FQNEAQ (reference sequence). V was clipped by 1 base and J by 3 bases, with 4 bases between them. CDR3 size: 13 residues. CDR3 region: CASSLDHNQPQHF. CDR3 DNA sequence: TGTGCCAGCAGCTTAGACCACAATCAGCCCCAGCATTTT.

CDR3 amino acids: CASSQGGAYYGYTF. DNA of the CDR3: TGCGCCAGCAGCCAAGGTGGGGCCTACTATGGCTACACCTTC. The J gene is TRBJ1-2, the V gene TRBV4-3, with D possibly matching TRBD1 (5 bases). Germline values: CDR1 LGHNA, CDR2 YSLEER. CDR3 length: 14 amino acids. The germline V and J ends were trimmed by 1 base and 3 bases, with 9 bases remaining between them.